Presented here are 19 T cell receptor beta chains from one specimen sequenced in a study of beta chain features in type 1 diabetes. Study observations and caveats: Shortening that was moderate but significant affected the TCRB CDR3s of Type 1 diabetes patients in all four CD4+ subsets.

No antigens are known for them. Expressed TCRB transcripts got sequenced, as all isolated RNA was reverse transcribed. Assay: immunoSEQ multiplex PCR; the TCRdb copy retains only in-frame clones and omits some. This sample has more than 300,000 clones, with 10% to 15% found just once. Source material: naive CD4+ T cells from blood. Receptors originate from a woman aged 18-30 years with type 1 diabetes.

This clone was observed a few times. The V call is TRBV11-2, the J call TRBJ2-1; 7 bases are a match to TRBD2. This CDR3 has 15 residues. V lost 4 bases to trimming and J lost 8 bases; unmatched junction nucleotides: 11. Germline lookup yields CDR1 SGHAT and CDR2 FQNNGV. CDR3 region: CASSSLAADWDEQFF. In DNA, the CDR3 is TGTGCCAGCAGCTCCCTAGCGGCCGATTGGGATGAGCAGTTCTTC.

V and J are TRBV19 and TRBJ1-2, with D possibly matching TRBD1 (5 bases). Trimming took 10 bases from V and 1 from J, leaving 10 bases between them. Germline-derived CDR1 and CDR2 are LNHDA and SQIVND (reference sequence). The CDR3 covers 12 residues. The chain's CDR3 is CATLTVNYGYTF. DNA of the CDR3: TGTGCCACCCTGACAGTTAACTATGGCTACACCTTC.

This clone has a handful of counts. V usage is TRBV4-1 and J usage is TRBJ2-2, with 7 bases that match TRBD1. The CDR3 is 15 amino acids. The V gene end was trimmed by 0 bases and the J gene end by 8 bases; junction bases not matched to a gene: 6. Germline V CDR1 and CDR2: MGHRA, YSYEKL. CDR3 loop: CASSQDSHRGGELFF. In nucleotides, the CDR3 is TGCGCCAGCAGCCAAGACTCCCACAGGGGTGGGGAGCTGTTTTTT.

The chain couples TRBV30 to TRBJ2-1; no definite D call. The V end was cut by 2 bases, the J end by 9 bases, with 8 bases between. Germline lookup yields CDR1 GTSNPN and CDR2 SVGIG (reference sequence). CDR3 length: 11 residues. CDR3 region: CAWSTQREQFF. In DNA form, the CDR3 reads TGTGCCTGGAGTACCCAGCGTGAGCAGTTCTTC. The complete variable domain, with remaining parts taken from reference TRBV30 and TRBJ2-1, reads SQTIHQWPATLVQPVGSPLSLECTVEGTSNPNLYWYRQAAGRGLQLLFYSVGIGQISSEVPQNLSASRPQDRQFILSSKKLLLSDSGFYLCAWSTQREQFFGPGTRLTVL.

This clone turned up a few times. The rearrangement joins TRBV10-3 to TRBJ1-1; 9 nucleotides align to TRBD1. From germline, CDR1 is ENHRY and CDR2 SYGVKD. The ends lost 3 bases at V and 5 bases at J; junction bases unmatched: 1. The CDR3 has 13 residues. CDR3 protein: CAISDGQGTEAFF. The CDR3, as DNA: TGTGCCATCAGTGACGGACAGGGGACTGAAGCTTTCTTT.

This chain joins TRBV28 and TRBJ1-1; TRBD1 might be the D (6 bases). The CDR3 consists of 13 residues. CDR1 and CDR2 (germline): MDHEN, SYDVKM. V was pared by 8 bases and J by 6 bases, with 16 bases between. The CDR3 is CASGLQGSAEAFF. The CDR3 DNA follows: TGTGCCAGCGGACTTCAGGGGTCCGCTGAAGCTTTCTTT.

The V and J genes are TRBV14 and TRBJ1-2; D is perhaps TRBD1 (5 bases). V was cut by 2 bases and J by 6 bases, with 10 bases left in between. This CDR3 has 13 residues. Germline V gene sequence: CDR1 SGHDN, CDR2 FVKESK. The DNA of the CDR3 is TGTGCCAGCAGCCAATCAGGGCTCGATGGCTACACCTTC. Translation gives CASSQSGLDGYTF.

This clone was observed a handful of times. The genes are TRBV11-3 and TRBJ2-7; D is possibly TRBD2 (6 bases). CDR3 length equals 12 residues. Trimming pared 3 bases from V and 7 bases from J, leaving 10 bases between. Germline CDR1 is SGHNT and CDR2 is YENEEA. CDR3: CASSFGGSEQYF. CDR3 bases: TGTGCCAGCAGCTTCGGGGGAAGTGAGCAGTACTTC.

V and J are TRBV28 and TRBJ2-7; 9 nucleotides agree with TRBD1. This CDR3 has 15 residues. From germline, CDR1 is MDHEN and CDR2 SYDVKM. J was trimmed by 2 bases and V by 5 bases; bases with no gene match: 7. The CDR3 DNA sequence: TGTGCCAGCAGTCCATACAGGGGGCAGACCTACGAGCAGTACTTC. Protein product: CASSPYRGQTYEQYF.

This clone was seen more than once but under ten times. The V call is TRBV15, the J call TRBJ1-3, with 11 nucleotides matching TRBD1. Germline CDR1 and CDR2: LNHNV and YYDKDF (reference sequence). The CDR3 length is 17 residues. V lost 4 bases, J lost 0 bases, and 5 bases stayed unmatched. In DNA, the CDR3 is TGTGCCACCAGCAAGGACAGGGGGCAAAGCTCTGGAAACACCATATATTTT. It yields the protein CATSKDRGQSSGNTIYF.

The chain joins TRBV11-3 to TRBJ2-5; 8 bases line up with TRBD2. Trimming took 1 base from V and 5 from J; bases not matched to a gene: 6. The CDR3 extends over 15 amino acids. CDR1 and CDR2 from the germline V gene are SGHNT and YENEEA. In nucleotides, the CDR3 is TGTGCCAGCAGCTTAGTCGGCGGGGGGTTGGAGACCCAGTACTTC. This encodes CASSLVGGGLETQYF.

This clone was seen a handful of times. The rearrangement joins TRBV28 to TRBJ2-3; 7 nucleotides align to TRBD2. The CDR3 is 17 residues long. Germline V gene sequence: CDR1 MDHEN, CDR2 SYDVKM. V was pared by 3 bases and J by 0 bases, with 9 bases of the junction left unmatched. CDR3 coding DNA: TGTGCCAGCAGTTTTTCCGGGAGGCTAAGTAGCACAGATACGCAGTATTTT. Protein product: CASSFSGRLSSTDTQYF. Supplemented by reference TRBV28 and TRBJ2-3, the full variable domain reads DVKVTQSSRYLVKRTGEKVFLECVQDMDHENMFWYRQDPGLGLRLIYFSYDVKMKEKGDIPEGYSVSREKKERFSLILESASTNQTSMYLCASSFSGRLSSTDTQYFGPGTRLTVL.

The chain links TRBV6-5 to TRBJ2-7; the match to TRBD1 covers 9 bases. V lost 6 bases, J lost 2 bases, and 5 bases stayed unmatched. CDR1 and CDR2 (germline): MNHEY, SVGAGI. This CDR3 contains 14 residues. The DNA for the CDR3 is TGTGCCAGCAGGCAAGGACAGGGGACCTACGAGCAGTACTTC. This translates into CASRQGQGTYEQYF.

There are a few counts of this clone. The chain links TRBV23-1 to TRBJ2-5; D is perhaps TRBD1 (6 bases). TRBV23-1 is an ORF, and what it does is uncertain. The CDR3 is 17 amino acids. V dropped 0 bases and J dropped 2 bases, with 16 bases sitting between them. In nucleotides, the CDR3 is TGCGCCAGCAGTCAATCGATTTCCGCAGGGGCTCAAGAGACCCAGTACTTC. It specifies CASSQSISAGAQETQYF.

V gene TRBV5-1 combines with J gene TRBJ2-3; TRBD1 might be the D (6 bases). This CDR3 spans 15 amino acids. CDR1 SGHRS and CDR2 YFSETQ come from the germline V gene. With 7 bases removed from V and 2 bases from J, the gap between germline ends came to 17 bases. The CDR3 DNA reads as TGCGCCAGCTCCGGAGAGGGGGTGTCCACAGATACGCAGTATTTT. Amino acid sequence: CASSGEGVSTDTQYF.

This clone has only a few counts. The rearrangement uses TRBV2 and TRBJ2-3; 8 bases are shared with TRBD2. The CDR3 contains 14 residues. Germline CDR1 is SNHLY and CDR2 is FYNNEI. Unmatched junction bases numbered 8, after V lost 7 bases and J lost 5 bases. CDR3 loop: CASTNGLAGDTQYF. Written as DNA, the CDR3 is TGTGCCAGCACCAACGGGCTAGCGGGAGATACGCAGTATTTT.

This chain connects TRBV28 to TRBJ2-7; perhaps TRBD1 as D (5 bases). The CDR3 has 17 amino acids. Trimming left V 1 base short and J 0 bases short, with 16 bases between. Germline CDR1 and CDR2: MDHEN and SYDVKM. The CDR3 spells CASSLSPWKGPSYEQYF. The CDR3 nucleotides read TGTGCCAGCAGTTTATCCCCGTGGAAGGGGCCCTCCTACGAGCAGTACTTC.

This clone has a handful of counts. The rearrangement joins TRBV18 to TRBJ2-7; 8 bases are a match to TRBD1. CDR3 length equals 14 residues. Germline-derived CDR1 and CDR2 are KGHSH and LQKENI. After removal of 7 bases from V and 2 bases from J, the junction contained 7 bases not matched to a gene. The CDR3 protein is CASYSGTGAYEQYF. The CDR3 DNA reads as TGTGCCAGCTACTCCGGGACAGGAGCCTACGAGCAGTACTTC.

V gene TRBV27 combines with J gene TRBJ2-1; 8 bases fit TRBD2. V lost 5 bases, J lost 4 bases, and 19 bases stayed unmatched. Per the germline V gene, CDR1 is MNHEY and CDR2 is SMNVEV (reference sequence). The CDR3 covers 19 residues. This CDR3 reads CASSPSSPLTSGLYNEQFF. CDR3 coding DNA: TGTGCCAGCAGTCCTTCCAGTCCCCTTACTAGCGGCCTATACAATGAGCAGTTCTTC.